The 15 T cell receptor beta chains given below trace back to one sample, sequenced in a study of blood T cell repertoires in COVID-19. The table came from immunoSEQ multiplex PCR; TCRdb's copy has only in-frame clones and leaves some out. The sample yields about 300,000 clones, approximately 85% seen once. Source material: PBMCs or T cells enriched from blood (not recorded which). Source of these receptors: a man in his thirties or forties who had recovered from COVID-19.

V and J are TRBV19 and TRBJ1-5, with D possibly matching TRBD1 (6 bases). Per the germline V gene, CDR1 is LNHDA and CDR2 is SQIVND (reference sequence). This CDR3 is 14 amino acids long. V was pared by 6 bases and J by 3 bases, with 12 bases between. CDR3 loop: CASSVRDTNQPQHF. In nucleotides, the CDR3 is TGTGCCAGTAGCGTCCGGGACACCAATCAGCCCCAGCATTTT.

The V gene is TRBV2, the J gene TRBJ2-1; TRBD2 aligns across 7 bases. Germline V gene lookup returns CDR1 SNHLY and CDR2 FYNNEI. Trimming took 3 bases from V and 9 from J; bases not matched to a gene: 11. The CDR3 sequence is 15 residues long. CDR3 in amino acids: CASSDDERGRSEQFF. The DNA for the CDR3 is TGTGCCAGCAGTGACGATGAGCGGGGCCGGAGTGAGCAGTTCTTC.

This chain connects TRBV10-2 to TRBJ1-4; D is unresolved. Trimming took off 10 bases at V and 0 bases at J, with 15 bases between the two ends. The CDR3 is made up of 15 amino acids. In germline, CDR1 is WSHSY, CDR2 SAAADI. CDR3 in amino acids: CATLPDGATNEKLFF. The CDR3 nucleotides are TGCGCCACCTTACCTGACGGGGCAACTAATGAAAAACTGTTTTTT.

This clone occurred a few times. V and J are TRBV7-8 and TRBJ2-1, with D maybe TRBD1 (5 bases). The germline V gene encodes CDR1 SGHVS and CDR2 FQNEAQ. This CDR3 is 16 amino acids long. Trimming took off 5 bases at V and 1 base at J, with 15 bases between the two ends. The CDR3 is CASSDLWGISYNEQFF. For the CDR3, the DNA is TGTGCCAGCAGCGACCTGTGGGGCATTTCCTACAATGAGCAGTTCTTC.

V gene TRBV5-5 combines with J gene TRBJ1-6; a weak D match, TRBD1 (5 bases). Germline lookup yields CDR1 SGHKS and CDR2 YYEKEE (reference sequence). V lost 3 bases and J 14 bases, leaving 15 bases between the germline ends. The CDR3 has 13 residues. Here the CDR3 reads CASSWGEERALHF. For the CDR3, the DNA is TGTGCCAGCAGCTGGGGGGAGGAAAGGGCCCTCCACTTT.

The chain joins TRBV9 to TRBJ2-1; 8 bases fit TRBD2. V dropped 4 bases and J dropped 3; count of bases not matched to a gene: 15. This CDR3 comprises 18 residues. CDR1 and CDR2 from the germline V gene are SGDLS and YYNGEE. Written as DNA, the CDR3 is TGTGCCAGCAGCATCGCCCTCGGGGGGGCGATCGGCTACAATGAGCAGTTCTTC. The encoded protein is CASSIALGGAIGYNEQFF. Full variable domain (remainder filled in from reference TRBV9 and TRBJ2-1): DSGVTQTPKHLITATGQRVTLRCSPRSGDLSVYWYQQSLDQGLQFLIQYYNGEERAKGNILERFSAQQFPDLHSELNLSSLELGDSALYFCASSIALGGAIGYNEQFFGPGTRLTVL.

Only one count was recorded for this clone. The chain links TRBV27 to TRBJ1-1, with D perhaps matching TRBD1 (5 bases). V dropped 6 bases and J dropped 1 base, with 12 bases sitting between them. The CDR3 loop spans 14 amino acids. Germline V gives CDR1 MNHEY, CDR2 SMNVEV (reference sequence). The CDR3 spells CASRIAGKNTEAFF. The CDR3 DNA is TGTGCCAGCAGGATCGCAGGGAAGAACACTGAAGCTTTCTTT.

The rearrangement links TRBV18 to TRBJ1-6; D remains ambiguous. V gave up 6 bases and J gave up 7 bases, with 4 bases separating them. Germline-derived CDR1 and CDR2 are KGHSH and LQKENI. The CDR3 totals 11 residues. This chain's CDR3 is CASSLNSPLHF. The CDR3 DNA reads as TGTGCCAGCTCGCTAAATTCACCCCTCCACTTT.

This clone has only a few counts. The chain employs TRBV30 and TRBJ1-1; D call uncertain. The CDR3 length is 12 residues. V lost 2 bases and J 3 bases, leaving 7 bases between the germline ends. Germline V CDR1 and CDR2: GTSNPN, SVGIG (reference sequence). DNA for the CDR3: TGTGCCTGGAGTCTACCATACACTGAAGCTTTCTTT. Its translation: CAWSLPYTEAFF.

This clone was observed a few times. The chain carries TRBV5-1 and TRBJ1-2, with 8 bases that match TRBD1. CDR3 length equals 15 residues. V shed 3 bases and J 3 bases; nucleotides not matched to a gene: 7. Germline V gives CDR1 SGHRS, CDR2 YFSETQ. The CDR3 DNA reads as TGCGCCAGCAGCTCGAACGACAGGGGCTACTATGGCTACACCTTC. The encoded protein is CASSSNDRGYYGYTF.

This clone has just one count. The V call is TRBV5-6, the J call TRBJ1-1; TRBD1 is a possible D gene (6 bases). The length of the CDR3 is 14 residues. V lost 0 bases and J lost 1, with 7 bases in between. CDR1 and CDR2 (germline): SGHDT, YYEEEE. CDR3 DNA: TGTGCCAGCAGCTTGGGGGGACAGAACACTGAAGCTTTCTTT. It codes for CASSLGGQNTEAFF. Supplemented by reference TRBV5-6 and TRBJ1-1, the full variable domain reads DAGVTQSPTHLIKTRGQQVTLRCSPKSGHDTVSWYQQALGQGPQFIFQYYEEEERQRGNFPDRFSGHQFPNYSSELNVNALLLGDSALYLCASSLGGQNTEAFFGQGTRLTVV.

This clone was seen only a few times. The V call is TRBV7-3, the J call TRBJ2-3; 14 nucleotides align to TRBD2. Germline trimming cut 5 bases from V and 6 bases from J; bases unmatched to any gene: 7. CDR1 and CDR2 (germline): SGHTA, FQGTGA. The CDR3 contains 16 residues. The CDR3 bases are TGTGCCAGCAGCACAGGACTAGCGGGGGGTTCTGATACGCAGTATTTT. This codes for CASSTGLAGGSDTQYF.

This clone was detected a few times. Other DNA variants within this sample encode the same CDR3. The chain joins TRBV6-5 to TRBJ1-6; 10 bases map to TRBD1. The CDR3 has 14 amino acids. The V gene's germline CDR1 is MNHEY and CDR2 SVGAGI. The ends lost 5 bases at V and 6 bases at J; junction bases unmatched: 1. CDR3 protein: CASSRDRGNSPLHF. CDR3 nucleotides: TGTGCCAGCAGTCGGGACAGGGGTAATTCACCCCTCCACTTT.

This clone occurred once. The J gene is TRBJ1-6, the V gene TRBV25-1; TRBD1 agrees at 7 bases. The CDR3 totals 17 residues. Trimming cost V 8 bases and J 7 bases; bases outside gene matches: 17. Germline V gives CDR1 MGHDK, CDR2 SYGVNS. For the CDR3, the DNA is TGTGCCAGCCAACAGACAGGGTTTGAATCGCGAAATTCACCCCTCCACTTT. Translated: CASQQTGFESRNSPLHF.

The rearrangement uses TRBV27 and TRBJ1-6; TRBD1 is a possible D gene (6 bases). Germline lookup yields CDR1 MNHEY and CDR2 SMNVEV (reference sequence). The CDR3 is made up of 14 amino acids. V was cut by 6 bases and J by 6 bases, with 12 bases left in between. The CDR3 DNA sequence: TGTGCCAGCAGCCGGACAGAACTTAATTCACCCCTCCACTTT. It encodes CASSRTELNSPLHF.